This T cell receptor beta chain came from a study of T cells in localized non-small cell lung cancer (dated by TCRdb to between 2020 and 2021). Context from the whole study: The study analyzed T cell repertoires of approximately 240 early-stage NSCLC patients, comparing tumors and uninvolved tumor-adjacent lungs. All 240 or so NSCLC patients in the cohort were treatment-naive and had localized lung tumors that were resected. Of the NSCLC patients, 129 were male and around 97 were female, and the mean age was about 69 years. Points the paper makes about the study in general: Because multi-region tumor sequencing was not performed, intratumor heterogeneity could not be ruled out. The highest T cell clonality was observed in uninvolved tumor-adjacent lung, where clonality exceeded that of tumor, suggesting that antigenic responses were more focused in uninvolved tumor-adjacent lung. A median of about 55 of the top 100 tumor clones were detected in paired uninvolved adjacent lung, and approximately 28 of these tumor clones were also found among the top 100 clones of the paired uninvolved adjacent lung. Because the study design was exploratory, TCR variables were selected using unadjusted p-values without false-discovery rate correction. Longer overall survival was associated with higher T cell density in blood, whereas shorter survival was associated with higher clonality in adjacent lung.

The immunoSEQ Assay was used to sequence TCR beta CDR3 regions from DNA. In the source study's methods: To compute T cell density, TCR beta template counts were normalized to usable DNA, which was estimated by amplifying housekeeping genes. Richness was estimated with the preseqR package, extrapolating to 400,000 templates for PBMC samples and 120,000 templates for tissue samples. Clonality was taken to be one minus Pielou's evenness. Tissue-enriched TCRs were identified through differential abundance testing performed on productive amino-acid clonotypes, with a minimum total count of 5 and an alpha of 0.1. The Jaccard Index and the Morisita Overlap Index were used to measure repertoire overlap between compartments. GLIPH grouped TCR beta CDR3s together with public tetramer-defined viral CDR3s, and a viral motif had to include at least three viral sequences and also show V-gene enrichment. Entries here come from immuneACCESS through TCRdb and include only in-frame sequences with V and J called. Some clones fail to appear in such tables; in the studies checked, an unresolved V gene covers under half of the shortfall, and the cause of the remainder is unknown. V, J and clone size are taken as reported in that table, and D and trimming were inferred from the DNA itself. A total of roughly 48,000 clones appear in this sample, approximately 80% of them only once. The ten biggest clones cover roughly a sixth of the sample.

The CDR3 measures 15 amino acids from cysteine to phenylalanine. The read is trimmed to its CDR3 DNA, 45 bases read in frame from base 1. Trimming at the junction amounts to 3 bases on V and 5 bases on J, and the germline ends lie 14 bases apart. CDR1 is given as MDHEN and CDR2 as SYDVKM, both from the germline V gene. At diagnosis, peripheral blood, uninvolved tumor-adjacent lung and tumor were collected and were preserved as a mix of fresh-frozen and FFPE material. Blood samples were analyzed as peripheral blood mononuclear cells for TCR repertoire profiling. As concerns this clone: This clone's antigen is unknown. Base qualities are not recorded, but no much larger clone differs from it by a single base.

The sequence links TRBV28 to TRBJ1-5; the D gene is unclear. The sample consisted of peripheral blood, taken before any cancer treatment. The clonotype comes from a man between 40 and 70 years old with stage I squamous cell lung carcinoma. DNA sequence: TGTGCCAGCAGTTTGGCGGGTCGTCAGGATCAGCCCCAGCATTTT. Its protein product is CASSLAGRQDQPQHF.